These 31 T cell receptor beta chains came from one sample sequenced in a study of cytomegalovirus exposure and HLA in healthy donors. PCR employed 60 Vbeta and 13 Jbeta primers. Profiling relied on immunoSEQ multiplex PCR, and the TCRdb table lists in-frame clones only, not all of them. This listing includes approximately 190,000 clones. Sequencing was carried out using PBMCs. Receptors were obtained from a man aged 30 to 39 in good health and CMV-seronegative.

This chain uses TRBV4-3 with TRBJ1-1, with 11 positions matching TRBD1. The CDR3 is 15 residues long. The trim removed 5 bases at V and 6 bases at J, leaving 8 bases unmatched. Germline CDR1 LGHNA, CDR2 YSLEER. CDR3 DNA sequence: TGCGCCAGCAGCACCTGGACAGGGGGCAAGGCTGAAGCTTTCTTT. It codes for CASSTWTGGKAEAFF.

The gene calls are TRBV27 and TRBJ1-5; D perhaps matches TRBD1 (5 bases). The V end was cut by 6 bases, the J end by 5 bases, with 20 bases between. Germline loops: CDR1 MNHEY, CDR2 SMNVEV (reference sequence). There are 16 residues in the CDR3. Written as DNA, the CDR3 is TGTGCCAGCAGCCTGACCGGGACGGAGGGTTATCAGCCCCAGCATTTT. Translated, it gives CASSLTGTEGYQPQHF.

This chain joins TRBV5-1 and TRBJ1-4, with TRBD1 as a possible D gene (5 bases). This CDR3 spans 16 amino acids. Per germline, CDR1 SGHRS and CDR2 YFSETQ. V dropped 4 bases and J dropped 5 bases, with 18 bases sitting between them. The DNA of the CDR3 is TGCGCCAGCAGCCACTCTATTCGACAGAGAAATGAAAAACTGTTTTTT. Translation gives CASSHSIRQRNEKLFF.

The J gene is TRBJ1-1, the V gene TRBV27, with D possibly matching TRBD1 (5 bases). The CDR3 loop spans 16 amino acids. V was cut by 2 bases and J by 3 bases, with 16 bases left in between. Germline V gene data show CDR1 as MNHEY and CDR2 as SMNVEV (reference sequence). Here the CDR3 reads CASSLGSMLGHTEAFF. DNA of the CDR3: TGTGCCAGCAGTTTAGGGTCGATGCTGGGGCACACTGAAGCTTTCTTT.

This chain links TRBV19 with TRBJ2-3, with 7 bases fitting TRBD2. The CDR3 extends over 14 amino acids. Looked up from germline, CDR1 is LNHDA and CDR2 is SQIVND (reference sequence). J was trimmed by 4 bases and V by 8 bases; bases with no gene match: 9. The CDR3 sequence is CASALAGPPDTQYF. DNA for the CDR3: TGTGCCAGTGCGTTAGCGGGCCCACCAGATACGCAGTATTTT. Combining the CDR3 with reference TRBV19 and TRBJ2-3 gives the whole variable domain DGGITQSPKYLFRKEGQNVTLSCEQNLNHDAMYWYRQDPGQGLRLIYYSQIVNDFQKGDIAEGYSVSREKKESFPLTVTSAQKNPTAFYLCASALAGPPDTQYFGPGTRLTVL.

The rearrangement links TRBV27 to TRBJ1-5; 7 bases agree with TRBD1. CDR3 size: 13 residues. Unmatched junction bases numbered 4, after V lost 4 bases and J lost 7 bases. Germline V gene lookup returns CDR1 MNHEY and CDR2 SMNVEV (reference sequence). The CDR3 sequence: CASSSRQGQPQHF. The CDR3, as DNA: TGTGCCAGCAGTTCTAGACAGGGCCAGCCCCAGCATTTT.

The rearrangement uses TRBV5-1 and TRBJ2-1; TRBD1 aligns across 9 bases. This CDR3 spans 15 amino acids. The V and J ends lost 0 bases and 4 bases, in that order; junction bases with no gene match: 2. Germline loops: CDR1 SGHRS, CDR2 YFSETQ. The CDR3 DNA reads as TGCGCCAGCAGCTTGGAGGGACAGGGATACAATGAGCAGTTCTTC. Protein product: CASSLEGQGYNEQFF.

J is TRBJ1-3 and V is TRBV15; TRBD1 is a possible D gene (5 bases). V lost 0 bases and J lost 0, with 9 bases in between. CDR3 length: 16 residues. CDR1 is LNHNV and CDR2 is YYDKDF in the germline V gene (reference sequence). The DNA for the CDR3 is TGTGCCACCAGCAGAGATCGGGGGGACTCTGGAAACACCATATATTTT. Protein sequence: CATSRDRGDSGNTIYF.

CDR3 loop: CASSWGLARNIQYF. The CDR3 DNA reads TGTGCCAGCAGTTGGGGCCTAGCGCGGAACATTCAGTACTTC. The genes are TRBV7-2 and TRBJ2-4, with D possibly matching TRBD2 (6 bases). Germline V gives CDR1 SGHTA, CDR2 FQGNSA. This CDR3 is 14 amino acids long. Trimming shortened V by 6 bases and J by 7 bases, and 16 bases separated the two germline ends.

This rearrangement joins TRBV7-2 to TRBJ1-2; D gene uncertain. Germline V gene lookup returns CDR1 SGHTA and CDR2 FQGNSA. The ends were cut back, 0 bases at V and 7 bases at J, with 9 bases in the middle. The CDR3 is 13 amino acids. CDR3 in DNA: TGTGCCAGCAGCTTAGCGGAGCAATCTGGCTACACCTTC. Translating it yields CASSLAEQSGYTF.

V gene TRBV27 combines with J gene TRBJ2-1, with TRBD2 matching 10 bases. This CDR3 has 15 amino acids. With V trimmed by 4 bases and J by 8 bases, 8 bases remained unmatched. Germline V CDR1 and CDR2: MNHEY, SMNVEV (reference sequence). CDR3 loop: CASSSLGTSVDEQFF. The CDR3 bases are TGTGCCAGCAGTTCTCTAGGGACTAGCGTCGATGAGCAGTTCTTC.

J is TRBJ1-2 and V is TRBV4-1, with a tentative D call TRBD1 (5 bases). The CDR3 runs 15 residues. V was pared by 4 bases and J by 2 bases, with 14 bases between. Germline CDR1 reads MGHRA; CDR2 reads YSYEKL. The chain's CDR3 is CASSLFGGDNYGYTF. Written as DNA, the CDR3 is TGCGCCAGCAGCCTTTTTGGGGGGGACAACTATGGCTACACCTTC.

This chain connects TRBV9 to TRBJ1-3; tentative D call: TRBD1 (6 bases). The V and J ends lost 3 bases and 4 bases respectively, with 11 bases between them. CDR1 and CDR2 from the germline V gene are SGDLS and YYNGEE. This CDR3 has 14 residues. CDR3 nucleotide sequence: TGTGCCAGCAGCGGAGACGGACAGGGAAACACCATATATTTT. Translating gives CASSGDGQGNTIYF.

The chain joins TRBV7-2 to TRBJ2-7; no clear D gene. Per the germline V gene, CDR1 is SGHTA and CDR2 is FQGNSA. Deletions cut 0 bases from V and 7 bases from J, with 4 bases between. The CDR3 has 11 amino acids. The CDR3 loop is CASSLAEEQYF. CDR3 nucleotides: TGTGCCAGCAGCTTAGCGGAGGAGCAGTACTTC.

CDR3 coding DNA: TGTGCTAGTGGTTTCAACGAGGAGCAGTTCTTC. This translates into CASGFNEEQFF. V and J are TRBV12-5 and TRBJ2-1; no reliable D call. CDR1 LGHNT and CDR2 FRNRAP come from the germline V gene. Trimming took 3 bases from V and 10 from J, leaving 7 bases between them. The CDR3 consists of 11 residues.

V usage is TRBV7-7 and J usage is TRBJ2-1, with 7 bases that match TRBD2. Unmatched junction bases numbered 8, after V lost 1 base and J lost 8 bases. The CDR3 contains 15 residues. CDR1 is SSHAT, CDR2 FNYEAQ, per germline (reference sequence). The CDR3 bases are TGTGCCAGCAGCTTAGAGGGCGGGAGCGGCGATGAGCAGTTCTTC. This codes for CASSLEGGSGDEQFF. Drawing the rest from reference TRBV7-7 and TRBJ2-1, the complete variable domain is GAGVSQSPRYKVTKRGQDVTLRCDPISSHATLYWYQQALGQGPEFLTYFNYEAQPDKSGLPSDRFSAERPEGSISTLTIQRTEQRDSAMYRCASSLEGGSGDEQFFGPGTRLTVL.

On this clone itself: Other DNA sequences in this specimen translate into the identical CDR3. V usage is TRBV11-3 and J usage is TRBJ2-3; 9 nucleotides agree with TRBD2. This CDR3 comprises 16 residues. The V gene end was trimmed by 1 base and the J gene end by 3 bases; junction bases not matched to a gene: 5. Germline V gene sequence: CDR1 SGHNT, CDR2 YENEEA. DNA for the CDR3: TGTGCCAGCAGCTTAGGTCGCGCGGGGGGGACAGATACGCAGTATTTT. Residues: CASSLGRAGGTDTQYF.

To note about this clone: One end of the junction fails to match germline, which may point to a read error. The rearrangement uses TRBV7-9 and TRBJ1-5; D gene ambiguous. Germline V gene sequence: CDR1 SEHNR, CDR2 FQNEAQ (reference sequence). This CDR3 is 17 amino acids long. The CDR3 spells CASSQDWGGSGNQPQHF. CDR3 sequence (DNA): TGCGCCAGCAGCCAAGATTGGGGAGGGTCAGGCAATCAGCCCCAGCATTTT.

The V gene is TRBV2, the J gene TRBJ2-1; 7 nucleotides align to TRBD2. The CDR3 contains 15 residues. The V segment lost 4 bases and the J segment 8 bases; nucleotides outside the gene matches: 11. In germline, CDR1 is SNHLY, CDR2 FYNNEI. In nucleotides, the CDR3 is TGTGCCAGCAGTGTATTAGCGGCGGGGGTGGATGAGCAGTTCTTC. It specifies CASSVLAAGVDEQFF.

The chain has TRBV5-1 and TRBJ2-2, with 10 positions matching TRBD1. Germline-derived CDR1 and CDR2 are SGHRS and YFSETQ. The CDR3 extends over 17 amino acids. The junction had 19 bases not matched to a gene; V was cut back by 4 bases and J by 13 bases. Here the CDR3 reads CASSPGQGLRTFEGLFF. Written as DNA, the CDR3 is TGCGCCAGCAGCCCGGGACAGGGGCTCCGTACATTCGAGGGGCTGTTTTTT.

The V call is TRBV19, the J call TRBJ2-7, with D maybe TRBD1 (6 bases). Germline CDR1 LNHDA, CDR2 SQIVND (reference sequence). The CDR3 runs to 13 residues. Trimming took 5 bases from V and 2 from J, leaving 10 bases between them. The CDR3 is CASSSTGAYEQYF. In nucleotides, the CDR3 is TGTGCCAGTAGTTCGACAGGAGCCTACGAGCAGTACTTC.

CDR3 loop: CASSTVDTARTQYF. CDR3 in DNA: TGTGCCAGTAGTACCGTCGACACCGCAAGGACCCAGTACTTC. The rearrangement uses TRBV19 and TRBJ2-5; D is ambiguous. Germline V gene sequence: CDR1 LNHDA, CDR2 SQIVND (reference sequence). Trimming cost V 4 bases and J 7 bases, with 16 bases left between them. This CDR3 contains 14 residues. The whole variable domain, filled in from reference TRBV19 and TRBJ2-5, reads DGGITQSPKYLFRKEGQNVTLSCEQNLNHDAMYWYRQDPGQGLRLIYYSQIVNDFQKGDIAEGYSVSREKKESFPLTVTSAQKNPTAFYLCASSTVDTARTQYFGPGTRLLVL.

V and J are TRBV10-2 and TRBJ2-3; 9 bases are shared with TRBD1. Germline CDR1 WSHSY, CDR2 SAAADI. V shed 6 bases, J shed 0 bases, and the junction held 4 bases outside the gene matches. There are 15 residues in the CDR3. CDR3 sequence reads: CASSRTGDSTDTQYF. The CDR3 DNA reads TGCGCCAGCAGCAGGACAGGGGACAGCACAGATACGCAGTATTTT.

This sequence joins TRBV27 and TRBJ1-5, with D perhaps matching TRBD1 (5 bases). V dropped 8 bases and J dropped 4 bases, with 9 bases sitting between them. Germline CDR1 is MNHEY and CDR2 is SMNVEV (reference sequence). This CDR3 has 12 residues. The CDR3 nucleotides are TGTGCCAGCTCAGGGTCGAATCAGCCCCAGCATTTT. Translation gives CASSGSNQPQHF.

This chain links TRBV27 with TRBJ2-7; D is undetermined. The germline CDR1 and CDR2 sequences are MNHEY and SMNVEV (reference sequence). Trimming cost V 2 bases and J 1 base, with 6 bases left between them. This CDR3 is built from 13 residues. CDR3: CASSLARSYEQYF. DNA of the CDR3: TGTGCCAGCAGTTTAGCTCGGTCCTACGAGCAGTACTTC.

The rearrangement joins TRBV4-1 to TRBJ1-4, with D possibly TRBD1 on 6 matching bases. The germline V gene encodes CDR1 MGHRA and CDR2 YSYEKL. The V gene lost 1 base and the J gene lost 7 bases, with 13 bases spanning the gap. The CDR3 totals 15 residues. The CDR3 loop reads CASSQVQDSREKLFF. In DNA form, the CDR3 reads TGCGCCAGCAGCCAAGTCCAGGACAGTCGTGAAAAACTGTTTTTT.

The chain employs TRBV7-9 and TRBJ1-1, with D possibly being TRBD1 (5 bases). Germline V gene data show CDR1 as SEHNR and CDR2 as FQNEAQ (reference sequence). Trimming removed 3 bases from V and 8 bases from J, with 13 bases in between. The CDR3 runs to 13 residues. The chain's CDR3 is CASSFQPAGEAFF. The CDR3 nucleotides read TGTGCCAGCAGCTTCCAGCCGGCAGGGGAAGCTTTCTTT.

The chain employs TRBV7-8 and TRBJ2-5; 15 nucleotides line up with TRBD2. Germline CDR1 is SGHVS and CDR2 is FQNEAQ. The CDR3 consists of 16 residues. With 5 bases clipped from V and 3 bases from J, the junction kept 4 bases outside the gene matches. CDR3 sequence (DNA): TGTGCCAGCAGCCTGGGACTAGCGGGGGGCGAAGAGACCCAGTACTTC. Its translation is CASSLGLAGGEETQYF.

The J gene is TRBJ1-2, the V gene TRBV27; D gene uncertain. The V end lost 1 base, the J end lost 7 bases, and 13 bases lay between the germline ends. The CDR3 length is 14 residues. Looked up from germline, CDR1 is MNHEY and CDR2 is SMNVEV (reference sequence). CDR3 sequence reads: CASSLWSKAGGYTF. For the CDR3, the DNA is TGTGCCAGCAGTTTATGGTCAAAAGCGGGTGGCTACACCTTC.

The chain combines TRBV19 with TRBJ2-7; 8 bases fit TRBD1. V was clipped by 3 bases and J by 2 bases; unmatched bases: 9. CDR1 LNHDA and CDR2 SQIVND come from the germline V gene (reference sequence). This CDR3 has 16 residues. CDR3 loop: CASSIFGTGAPYEQYF. The DNA for the CDR3 is TGTGCCAGTAGTATTTTTGGGACAGGTGCCCCCTACGAGCAGTACTTC.

CDR3 protein: CASSQAVQGLLNPALHF. For the CDR3, the DNA is TGTGCCAGCAGCCAAGCTGTACAGGGATTATTGAATCCGGCCCTCCACTTT. This rearrangement joins TRBV4-2 to TRBJ1-6; tentative D call: TRBD1 (6 bases). V lost 1 base and J lost 14, with 24 bases in between. Germline V gene sequence: CDR1 LGHNA, CDR2 YNFKEQ. CDR3 length: 17 amino acids.